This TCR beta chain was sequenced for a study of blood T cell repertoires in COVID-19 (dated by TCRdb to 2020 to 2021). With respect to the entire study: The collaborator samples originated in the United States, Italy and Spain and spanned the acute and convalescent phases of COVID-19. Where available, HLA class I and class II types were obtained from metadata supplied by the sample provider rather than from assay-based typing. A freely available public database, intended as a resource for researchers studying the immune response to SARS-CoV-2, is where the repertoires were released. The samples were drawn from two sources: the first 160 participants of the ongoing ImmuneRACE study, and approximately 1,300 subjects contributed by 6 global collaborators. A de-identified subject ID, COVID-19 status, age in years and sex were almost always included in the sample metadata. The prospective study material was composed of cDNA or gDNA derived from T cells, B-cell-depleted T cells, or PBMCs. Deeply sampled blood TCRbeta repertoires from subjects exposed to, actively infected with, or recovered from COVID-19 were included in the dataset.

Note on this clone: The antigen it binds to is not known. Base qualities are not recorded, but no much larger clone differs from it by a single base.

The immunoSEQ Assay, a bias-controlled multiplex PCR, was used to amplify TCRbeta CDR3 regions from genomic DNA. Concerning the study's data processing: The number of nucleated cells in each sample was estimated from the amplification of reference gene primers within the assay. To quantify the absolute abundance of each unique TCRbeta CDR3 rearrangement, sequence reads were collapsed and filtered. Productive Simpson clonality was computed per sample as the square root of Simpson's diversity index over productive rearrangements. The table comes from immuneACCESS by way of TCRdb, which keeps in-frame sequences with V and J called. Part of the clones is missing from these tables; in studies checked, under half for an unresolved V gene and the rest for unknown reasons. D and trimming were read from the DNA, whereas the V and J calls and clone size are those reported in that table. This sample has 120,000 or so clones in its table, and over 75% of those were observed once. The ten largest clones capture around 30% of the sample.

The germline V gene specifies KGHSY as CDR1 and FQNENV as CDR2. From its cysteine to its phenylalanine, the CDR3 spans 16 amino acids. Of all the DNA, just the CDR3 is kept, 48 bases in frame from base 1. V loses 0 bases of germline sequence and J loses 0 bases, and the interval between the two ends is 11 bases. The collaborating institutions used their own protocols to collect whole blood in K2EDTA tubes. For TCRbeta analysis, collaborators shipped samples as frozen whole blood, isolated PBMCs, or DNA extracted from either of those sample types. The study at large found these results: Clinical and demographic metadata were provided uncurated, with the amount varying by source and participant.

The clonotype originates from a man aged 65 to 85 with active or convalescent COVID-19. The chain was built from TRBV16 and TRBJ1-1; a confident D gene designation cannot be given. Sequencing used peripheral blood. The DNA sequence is TGTGCCAGCAGCCAATCTCGGTTATCCATGAACACTGAAGCTTTCTTT. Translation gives CASSQSRLSMNTEAFF.